A selection of T cell receptor beta chains follows, all from one sample in a study of T cells in localized non-small cell lung cancer. The method was immunoSEQ multiplex PCR; TCRdb's version includes in-frame clones alone and lacks a portion of them. The profile shows thousands of clones, 30% to 35% of them singletons. The specimen comprised normal lung tissue next to the tumor, sampled before any cancer treatment. These receptors came from a woman aged 35 to 75 with stage I lung adenocarcinoma. Both conserved end residues are part of each CDR3. D genes are given only for firm matches. Not every row has a clone size; where given, it reads once, few, many or a size class.

j_call	clone_size	d_call	v_call	cdr3_nt	cdr3_aa
TRBJ1-4	NA	NA	TRBV14	TGTGCCAGCAGCCATTCCCGAAGGGGCTCGAGGGAAAAACTGTTTTTT	CASSHSRRGSREKLFF
TRBJ2-5	few	TRBD2	TRBV7-2	TGTGCCAGCAGCTTCACGGGAGGGGAGACCCAGTACTTC	CASSFTGGETQYF
TRBJ1-4	NA	TRBD1	TRBV28	TGTGCCAGCAGTTTGCGACAGGGGGCGCCCAATGAAAAACTGTTTTTT	CASSLRQGAPNEKLFF
TRBJ2-1	NA	TRBD2	TRBV5-1	TGCGCCAGCAGCCCCGGGACTAGCGGGAGGGGTGAGCAGTTCTTC	CASSPGTSGRGEQFF
TRBJ2-2	NA	NA	TRBV11-3	TGTGCCAGCAGCTTCGGAGCCTCGAACACCGGGGAGCTGTTTTTT	CASSFGASNTGELFF
TRBJ1-1	NA	TRBD1	TRBV14	TGTGCCAGCAGCCATCCCAGGGGGGGACACACTGAAGCTTTCTTT	CASSHPRGGHTEAFF
TRBJ2-1	few	TRBD1	TRBV6-8	TGTGCCAGCAGTGATGGGACAGGGAAGAAAGAGCAGTTCTTC	CASSDGTGKKEQFF
TRBJ2-1	NA	TRBD2	TRBV7-7	TGTGCCAGCAGCTCTAGCGGGGGGACGCCTCACGACAATGAGCAGTTCTTC	CASSSSGGTPHDNEQFF
TRBJ2-1	few	NA	TRBV11-3	TGTGCCAGCAGCTTAAGCGGGCCTTACAATGAGCAGTTCTTC	CASSLSGPYNEQFF
TRBJ1-5	few	NA	TRBV6-8	TGTGCCAGCAGCGACAGGTCCGATCAGCCCCAGCATTTT	CASSDRSDQPQHF
TRBJ2-5	NA	TRBD1	TRBV28	TGTGCCAGCAGCCGACAGGGCGTGGAGACCCAGTACTTC	CASSRQGVETQYF
TRBJ2-2	few	NA	TRBV2	TGTGCCAGCAGGCCCCTGGGGGGAAGCACCGGGGAGCTGTTTTTT	CASRPLGGSTGELFF
TRBJ1-2	NA	NA	TRBV10-3	TGTGCCATCAGTGAGTCAGGGGAGTACTATGGCTACACCTTC	CAISESGEYYGYTF
TRBJ1-1	few	TRBD1	TRBV6-8	TGTGCCAGCAGTTATAAGGGGGCCCTGAACACTGAAGCTTTCTTT	CASSYKGALNTEAFF
TRBJ2-1	NA	NA	TRBV18	TGTGCCAGCTCACCAGGGGGTAACAATGAGCAGTTCTTC	CASSPGGNNEQFF
TRBJ1-1	NA	NA	TRBV9	TGTGCCAGCAGCAGTCCGACAGGCCAGAGCACTGAAGCTTTCTTT	CASSSPTGQSTEAFF
TRBJ2-7	few	TRBD1	TRBV28	TGTGCCAGCCGCAGGGGGCTCTACGAGCAGTACTTC	CASRRGLYEQYF
TRBJ2-3	NA	NA	TRBV29-1	TGCAGCGTTGATTCAACCCATAATACGCAGTATTTT	CSVDSTHNTQYF
TRBJ1-2	NA	NA	TRBV7-2	TGTGCCAGCAGCCCTAATGGCAACTATGGCTACACCTTC	CASSPNGNYGYTF
TRBJ2-1	once	NA	TRBV7-6	TGTGCCAGCAGCTTGCGGGACCAATACTACAATGAGCAGTTCTTC	CASSLRDQYYNEQFF
TRBJ2-1	few	TRBD2	TRBV6-8	TGTGCCAGCAGTTTCGCTAGCGGGAGTGGGGACAATGAGCAGTTCTTC	CASSFASGSGDNEQFF
TRBJ2-7	few	NA	TRBV14	TGTGCCAGCAGCCCAATCAGGGGCGACGAGCAGTACTTC	CASSPIRGDEQYF
TRBJ2-5	NA	NA	TRBV9	TGTGCCAGCAGCGTAGGGATAGGGGGAGGAGAGACCCAGTACTTC	CASSVGIGGGETQYF
TRBJ2-1	NA	TRBD2	TRBV30	TGTGCCTCAACCCACCGGCGGGAGGGTAATGAGCAGTTCTTC	CASTHRREGNEQFF
TRBJ1-4	NA	NA	TRBV30	TGTGCCTGGTTAAGTAAGGCATCAGGGGTGAGAGAAAAACTGTTTTTT	CAWLSKASGVREKLFF
TRBJ2-7	NA	NA	TRBV9	TGTGCCAGCAGCGTGCAGGGGACGTACGAGCAGTACTTC	CASSVQGTYEQYF
TRBJ2-3	NA	NA	TRBV16	TGTGCCAGCAGCCCCCATGTTACGACAGATACGCAGTATTTT	CASSPHVTTDTQYF
TRBJ1-3	NA	NA	TRBV9	TGTGCCAGCAACGTAGAGAGCTCTGGAAACACCATATATTTT	CASNVESSGNTIYF
TRBJ1-3	NA	NA	TRBV4-1	TGCGCCAGCAGCCAAGATCTGGGTGCGGGAAACACCATATATTTT	CASSQDLGAGNTIYF
TRBJ2-1	few	NA	TRBV7-1	TGTGCCAGCAGCTTAAGTTGGCAGTACAATGAGCAGTTCTTC	CASSLSWQYNEQFF
TRBJ2-3	NA	NA	TRBV29-1	TGCAGCGCATCCCACCCCTCCGGAGATACGCAGTATTTT	CSASHPSGDTQYF
TRBJ1-1	NA	NA	TRBV30	TGTGCCTGGAGTCGCCAGGCAGGGAATACTGAAGCTTTCTTT	CAWSRQAGNTEAFF
TRBJ1-1	few	NA	TRBV29-1	TGCAGCGTTGAAGATGACGCAGTGAACACTGAAGCTTTCTTT	CSVEDDAVNTEAFF
TRBJ1-6	few	NA	TRBV9	TGTGCCAGCAGCGTAGCCAGCTATAATTCACCCCTCCACTTT	CASSVASYNSPLHF
TRBJ1-1	few	TRBD1	TRBV9	TGTGCCAGCAGCTTAGTAGGGACAGCTAACACTGAAGCTTTCTTT	CASSLVGTANTEAFF
TRBJ1-3	few	NA	TRBV18	TGTGCCAGCTCACCATGGGACCAGAGCTCTGGAAACACCATATATTTT	CASSPWDQSSGNTIYF
TRBJ2-7	few	NA	TRBV6-8	TGTGCCAGCAGTTACTCGTCCGACGGCTCCTACGAGCAGTACTTC	CASSYSSDGSYEQYF
TRBJ1-6	medium-sized	TRBD1	TRBV11-3	TGTGCCAGCAGCTTGGGACAGGGGTATAGATCACCCCTCCACTTT	CASSLGQGYRSPLHF
TRBJ1-5	NA	NA	TRBV9	TGTGCCAGCAGTCATCCGCCAGGCCAGCCCCAGCATTTT	CASSHPPGQPQHF
TRBJ1-2	NA	NA	TRBV30	TGTGCCTGGAGTAGACCTTATGGCTACACCTTC	CAWSRPYGYTF
TRBJ1-1	NA	NA	TRBV30	TGTGCCTGGAGGCCAGGGAGGAACACTGAAGCTTTCTTT	CAWRPGRNTEAFF
TRBJ2-3	NA	NA	TRBV1	TGCGCCAGCAGCCAAGTGGATATGGGCCTGAGTACAGATACGCAGTATTTT	CASSQVDMGLSTDTQYF
TRBJ2-1	NA	NA	TRBV28	TGTGCCAGCAGTTTATTAAGCGGATCCTACAATGAGCAGTTCTTC	CASSLLSGSYNEQFF
TRBJ2-3	NA	TRBD1	TRBV11-3	TGTGCCAGCAGCCCCAGTGGACAGGCCGGGGCAGATACGCAGTATTTT	CASSPSGQAGADTQYF
TRBJ2-7	NA	NA	TRBV10-3	TGTGCCATCAGTGATAACTACCCCGAAAATGGGAACGAGCAGTACTTC	CAISDNYPENGNEQYF
TRBJ2-2	few	NA	TRBV9	TGTGCCAGCAGCGAGGGGAATTGGAACACCGGGGAGCTGTTTTTT	CASSEGNWNTGELFF
TRBJ1-1	NA	NA	TRBV6-8	TGTGCCAGCAGTTACCCTCAGGGCGGGGTGAACACTGAAGCTTTCTTT	CASSYPQGGVNTEAFF
TRBJ2-1	NA	NA	TRBV14	TGTGCCAGCAGCCAAATCGGCAGGGACTTGAAGATTGAGCAGTTCTTC	CASSQIGRDLKIEQFF
TRBJ2-1	NA	NA	TRBV29-1	TGCAGCGTTGATAGCCCTCGGAGGTCATCCTACAATGAGCAGTTCTTC	CSVDSPRRSSYNEQFF
TRBJ2-5	NA	TRBD2	TRBV30	TGTGCCTGTTTACTAGCGGGGGGACAAGAGACCCAGTACTTC	CACLLAGGQETQYF
TRBJ2-7	NA	TRBD1	TRBV5-1	TGCGCCAGCAGATACGACAGGGGTATTCTTGGCGAGCAGTACTTC	CASRYDRGILGEQYF
TRBJ2-3	NA	TRBD2	TRBV29-1	TGCAGCGTACGGACTAGCGGCACAGATACGCAGTATTTT	CSVRTSGTDTQYF
TRBJ1-1	NA	NA	TRBV19	TGTGCCAGTAGTATAGTGGGGAGGGCTGAAGCTTTCTTT	CASSIVGRAEAFF
TRBJ2-1	NA	TRBD2	TRBV5-1	TGCGCCAGCAGCTTGGTTTCTAGCGGGGGGGAAAATGAGCAGTTCTTC	CASSLVSSGGENEQFF
TRBJ1-5	NA	NA	TRBV19	TGTGCCAGTAGTCAACCCTTAGACAGTTTTAATCAGCCCCAGCATTTT	CASSQPLDSFNQPQHF
TRBJ2-1	few	TRBD2	TRBV10-1	TGCGCCAGCAGTGAGAGGCTGGCGGGGGTCAATGAGCAGTTCTTC	CASSERLAGVNEQFF
TRBJ2-3	few	NA	TRBV6-8	TGTGCCAGCAGCCCTCGAGTAGATACGCAGTATTTT	CASSPRVDTQYF
TRBJ1-3	few	NA	TRBV9	TGTGCCAGCAGCGTAACGACAGGCCCCTCTGGAAACACCATATATTTT	CASSVTTGPSGNTIYF
TRBJ1-5	NA	NA	TRBV9	TGTGCCAGCAGCCAAAGAGGAGGGCTCAATCAGCCCCAGCATTTT	CASSQRGGLNQPQHF